These T cell receptor beta chains were read from a single sample in a study of shared clonotypes between healthy human individuals. Libraries were prepared by immunoSEQ multiplex PCR; TCRdb keeps only in-frame clonotypes and omits some of them. Counted here are some 2,000,000 clones, approximately 96% occurring once; the ten biggest clones make up 0.1% to 0.15%. Sequenced: naive CD4+ T cells sorted from blood. These receptor sequences come from a man younger than 35 in good health. The CDR3 runs from the conserved cysteine through the conserved F or W. A D gene is named only where the DNA matches it firmly. Clone size, where shown, is once, few, many, or a class for clones that have expanded.

cdr3_nt | cdr3_aa | j_call | clone_size | v_call | d_call
TGTGCCAGCAGCGTAGAGGCCGGACAGGGATACATTCAGTACTTC | CASSVEAGQGYIQYF | TRBJ2-4 | NA | TRBV9 | TRBD1
TGTGCCAACACTCCAACAGGGAATTATAATTCACCCCTCCACTTT | CANTPTGNYNSPLHF | TRBJ1-6 | NA | TRBV2 | NA
TGTGCCAGTAGTATAGCGGCCAGCTATAATTCACCCCTCCACTTT | CASSIAASYNSPLHF | TRBJ1-6 | NA | TRBV19 | NA
TGTGCCAGCAGCCTAGGGGAATTAGGGGCGGATACGCAGTATTTT | CASSLGELGADTQYF | TRBJ2-3 | once | TRBV5-8 | NA
TGTGCCAGCAGCTTCGATGACGGGTACGAGCAGTACTTC | CASSFDDGYEQYF | TRBJ2-7 | NA | TRBV7-6 | NA
TGTGCCAGCAGCTTGGAATGGTTTGATGAAGCTTTCTTT | CASSLEWFDEAFF | TRBJ1-1 | NA | TRBV5-4 | NA
TGTGCCAGCAGTTTACAGGGCTATGGCTACACCTTC | CASSLQGYGYTF | TRBJ1-2 | NA | TRBV28 | NA
TGTGCCAGCAGCTTAGCGTCAACCGGGACAGGGAACTCCTATGGCTACACCTTC | CASSLASTGTGNSYGYTF | TRBJ1-2 | NA | TRBV7-2 | TRBD1
TGTGCCAGCAGTTACAAAACGACAGGGGGGCAAGAGACCCAGTACTTC | CASSYKTTGGQETQYF | TRBJ2-5 | NA | TRBV6-5 | TRBD1
TGTGCCAGCAGCGAAGGGGGGACAGGGGGTGCCGAGCAGTACTTC | CASSEGGTGGAEQYF | TRBJ2-7 | once | TRBV11-3 | TRBD1
TGTGCCAGCTCACCAAGCAACGCAGATACGCAGTATTTT | CASSPSNADTQYF | TRBJ2-3 | NA | TRBV18 | NA
TGTGCCACTGCCGTCCGGGACATGCGGGGAGAGCAGTACTTC | CATAVRDMRGEQYF | TRBJ2-7 | NA | TRBV2 | NA
TGTGCCAGCTCACCAGGGGACGGGGACACCGGGGAGCTGTTTTTT | CASSPGDGDTGELFF | TRBJ2-2 | NA | TRBV18 | NA
TGCAGCGTTGACGGGGGCAACCTGTACGAGCAGTACTTC | CSVDGGNLYEQYF | TRBJ2-7 | NA | TRBV29-1 | NA
TGTGCCAGCAGCCCTGACTGGCAGCGGGGGAAAGATACGCAGTATTTT | CASSPDWQRGKDTQYF | TRBJ2-3 | NA | TRBV7-3 | TRBD2
TGTGCCAGCAGCCGAGACCCTAGCGGAAACACAGATACGCAGTATTTT | CASSRDPSGNTDTQYF | TRBJ2-3 | once | TRBV9 | TRBD2
TGTGCCAGCAGCCATTGGCGGGGGGCGTACACCGGGGAGCTGTTTTTT | CASSHWRGAYTGELFF | TRBJ2-2 | NA | TRBV5-4 | TRBD2
TGTGCCTGGAGTGTACTAAGGATGGGGCCCTACGAGCAGTACTTC | CAWSVLRMGPYEQYF | TRBJ2-7 | NA | TRBV30 | NA
TGTGCCACCAGCAGATCGCAGGGTGGGAGGAACGAGCAGTACTTC | CATSRSQGGRNEQYF | TRBJ2-7 | once | TRBV15 | NA
TGTGCCAGCAGTTACGGGGCAGGGGCCTATGGCTACACCTTC | CASSYGAGAYGYTF | TRBJ1-2 | NA | TRBV6-5 | NA
TGCGCCAGCAGCCTCGGACTAGCGGGAGGGAACAATGAGCAGTTCTTC | CASSLGLAGGNNEQFF | TRBJ2-1 | NA | TRBV5-1 | TRBD2
TGTGCCAGCAGCGGGGACAGGGGAGGGTTTAGCTCTGGGGCCAACGTCCTGACTTTC | CASSGDRGGFSSGANVLTF | TRBJ2-6 | once | TRBV5-6 | TRBD1
TGTGCCAGCAGGCTTGGACAGGGGATCTATGGCTACACCTTC | CASRLGQGIYGYTF | TRBJ1-2 | NA | TRBV6-6 | TRBD1
TGCGCCAGCAGCTTGACAGAGAATAACTATGGCTACACCTTC | CASSLTENNYGYTF | TRBJ1-2 | NA | TRBV5-1 | NA
TGTGCCAGCAGTCAGGGGACAGGGGGATATGGCTACACCTTC | CASSQGTGGYGYTF | TRBJ1-2 | NA | TRBV6-6 | TRBD1
TGCGCCAGCAGCTTGAGATCTAGCGGGAGTGGGGAGACCCAGTACTTC | CASSLRSSGSGETQYF | TRBJ2-5 | few | TRBV5-1 | TRBD2
TGTGCCAGCAGCTTAGCTTCAGGGGATAATGAAAAACTGTTTTTT | CASSLASGDNEKLFF | TRBJ1-4 | NA | TRBV11-1 | NA
TGCGCCAGCAGACTGGACTATGGGGGGACAGCTAATGAAAAACTGTTTTTT | CASRLDYGGTANEKLFF | TRBJ1-4 | NA | TRBV4-1 | TRBD1
TGTGCCAGCAGCTCCCTGGGACAGAGTAACTATGGCTACACCTTC | CASSSLGQSNYGYTF | TRBJ1-2 | NA | TRBV7-9 | TRBD1
TGCGCCAGCAGCCAAGTTGCGGGAGGGACTGGAGAGACCCAGTACTTC | CASSQVAGGTGETQYF | TRBJ2-5 | NA | TRBV4-1 | TRBD2
TGTGCCAGCAGCCGGGACGCCACCTACGAGCAGTACTTC | CASSRDATYEQYF | TRBJ2-7 | NA | TRBV11-2 | NA
TGCGCCAGCAGTGAGTCGTACTACAATGAGCAGTTCTTC | CASSESYYNEQFF | TRBJ2-1 | NA | TRBV10-1 | NA
TGTGCCAGCAGTGGTCCGGGACGGAATTCCTACGAGCAGTACTTC | CASSGPGRNSYEQYF | TRBJ2-7 | NA | TRBV6-5 | NA
TGTGCCACCCAGGCGCGAACCGGGGAGCTGTTTTTT | CATQARTGELFF | TRBJ2-2 | NA | TRBV2 | NA
TGTGCCAGCAGTCTCATGGGGGGGAGCACAGATACGCAGTATTTT | CASSLMGGSTDTQYF | TRBJ2-3 | NA | TRBV6-5 | TRBD2
TGTGCCAGTAGTATCGGAGGCCCCGATCAGCCCCAGCATTTT | CASSIGGPDQPQHF | TRBJ1-5 | NA | TRBV19 | NA
TGCGCCAGCAGCCGTTCGTTGGCAGATACGCAGTATTTT | CASSRSLADTQYF | TRBJ2-3 | NA | TRBV4-3 | NA
TGTGCCAGCAGCCAAGATCGTCCAAGCTCTGGAAACACCATATATTTT | CASSQDRPSSGNTIYF | TRBJ1-3 | NA | TRBV4-2 | NA
TGTGCCAGCAGCTTAGGGGGACAAGAGACCCAGTACTTC | CASSLGGQETQYF | TRBJ2-5 | once | TRBV11-2 | NA
TGTGCTGGCGGGAGAGCGAACACCGGGGAGCTGTTTTTT | CAGGRANTGELFF | TRBJ2-2 | NA | TRBV21-1 | NA
TGTGCCAGCAGTTACTATGCAGGTCCCTCCTACGAGCAGTACTTC | CASSYYAGPSYEQYF | TRBJ2-7 | NA | TRBV6-5 | NA
TGTGCCACCCGAAGCGGGGCTAGCACAGATACGCAGTATTTT | CATRSGASTDTQYF | TRBJ2-3 | NA | TRBV10-3 | TRBD2
TGCGCCAGCAGCACCGGGACAGTCTCCTACAATGAGCAGTTCTTC | CASSTGTVSYNEQFF | TRBJ2-1 | NA | TRBV5-1 | TRBD1
TGTGCCAGCAGTGCAAAACGTCCGGGGAACACCGGGGAGCTGTTTTTT | CASSAKRPGNTGELFF | TRBJ2-2 | NA | TRBV2 | NA
TGCGCCAGCAGCCAAGATCTTGGGCGGGAGATCTCTAAATCACCCCTCCACTTT | CASSQDLGREISKSPLHF | TRBJ1-6 | NA | TRBV4-1 | NA
TGTGCCAGCAGTCCTCTACAGGGGGGTACCTACGAGCAGTACTTC | CASSPLQGGTYEQYF | TRBJ2-7 | NA | TRBV6-5 | TRBD1
TGTGCCAGCAGTTTATTCCCCCTTCAGCCCCAGCATTTT | CASSLFPLQPQHF | TRBJ1-5 | NA | TRBV27 | NA
TGTGCCAGCAGTGAAGCGAGTTGGGGACAGCCTGGCTACACCTTC | CASSEASWGQPGYTF | TRBJ1-2 | NA | TRBV6-1 | TRBD1
TGTGCCAGCTCACCTTTGGGTCCTCCCGACGAGCAGTACTTC | CASSPLGPPDEQYF | TRBJ2-7 | NA | TRBV18 | NA
TGTGCCAGCAGTTGGCCCTACGAGCAGTACTTC | CASSWPYEQYF | TRBJ2-7 | NA | TRBV6-1 | NA
TGTGCCACCACCCCTGGCGGGGGGGCGCTTGGTACGCAGTATTTT | CATTPGGGALGTQYF | TRBJ2-3 | NA | TRBV10-3 | TRBD2
TGTGCCACCAGCAGAGATCGGGATGGAGCGGGGGAGCAGTACTTC | CATSRDRDGAGEQYF | TRBJ2-7 | NA | TRBV15 | TRBD2
TGTGCCAGCAGCTTAGCGGCACGTAACCCGAGGGACACTGAAGCTTTCTTT | CASSLAARNPRDTEAFF | TRBJ1-1 | NA | TRBV7-9 | NA
TGCGCCAGCAGCCACCCGGACAGGGCAGGTCAGCCCCAGCATTTT | CASSHPDRAGQPQHF | TRBJ1-5 | NA | TRBV4-1 | TRBD1
TGTGCCAGCAGCTCCACTAGCGGGGCTTCCTACAATGAGCAGTTCTTC | CASSSTSGASYNEQFF | TRBJ2-1 | NA | TRBV11-3 | TRBD2
TGTGCCAGCAGTGATTTTGGGGGCAAGAACACTGAAGCTTTCTTT | CASSDFGGKNTEAFF | TRBJ1-1 | once | TRBV25-1 | NA
TGTGCCAGCAGCTCCCAGAACACTGAAGCTTTCTTT | CASSSQNTEAFF | TRBJ1-1 | NA | TRBV11-2 | NA